Each of the 25 T cell receptor beta chains below was sequenced from the same sample in a study of Ad26.COV2.S vaccination and SARS-CoV-2 variants. As for treatment: about 20 received Ad26.COV2.S at low or high dose, single or two shots; roughly five received placebo; per-sample allocation not given. Sampling was performed 63 days after the first vaccine or placebo injection. Using immunoSEQ multiplex PCR, the repertoire was profiled, and TCRdb retains in-frame clones only, with some absent. The sample carries approximately 420,000 clones, more than 75% recorded once. Sample: peripheral blood, taken in a trial of Ad26.COV2.S vaccine versus placebo. All receptors come from a person aged 18-60 years who received the Ad26.COV2.S COVID-19 vaccine or a placebo.

This chain connects TRBV7-2 to TRBJ2-7; no definite D call. Germline assignment: CDR1 SGHTA and CDR2 FQGNSA. This CDR3 has 14 amino acids. The V end lost 1 base, the J end lost 1 base, and 8 bases lay between the germline ends. The CDR3 loop reads CASSLVLGSYEQYF. The CDR3 DNA reads as TGTGCCAGCAGCTTAGTCCTCGGGTCCTACGAGCAGTACTTC.

The genes are TRBV7-6 and TRBJ2-3, with 8 bases matching TRBD2. The V and J ends lost 5 bases and 0 bases, in that order; junction bases with no gene match: 4. The CDR3 is 15 amino acids. The V gene's germline CDR1 is SGHVS and CDR2 FNYEAQ. CDR3 DNA sequence: TGTGCCAGCAGCATTAGCGGGGCTAGCACAGATACGCAGTATTTT. This gives the protein CASSISGASTDTQYF.

V usage is TRBV6-5 and J usage is TRBJ1-5, with D maybe TRBD1 (5 bases). The CDR3 totals 12 residues. Looked up from germline, CDR1 is MNHEY and CDR2 is SVGAGI. V lost 6 bases and J lost 7, with 10 bases in between. CDR3 protein: CASRGWGQPQHF. The CDR3 nucleotides read TGTGCCAGCAGAGGTTGGGGCCAGCCCCAGCATTTT.

The rearrangement joins TRBV11-2 to TRBJ1-5; the match to TRBD1 covers 8 bases. Germline CDR1 reads SGHAT; CDR2 reads FQNNGV. The CDR3 is 17 residues long. V trimming: 0 bases; J trimming: 5 bases; junction bases outside the gene matches: 9. CDR3: CASSLDGPGGMDQPQHF. DNA of the CDR3: TGTGCCAGCAGCTTAGATGGGCCAGGGGGCATGGATCAGCCCCAGCATTTT.

This rearrangement joins TRBV7-2 to TRBJ2-2; D may be TRBD1 (6 bases). Germline V gene data show CDR1 as SGHTA and CDR2 as FQGNSA. With 1 base removed from V and 4 bases from J, the gap between germline ends came to 10 bases. The CDR3 contains 15 residues. CDR3 amino acids: CASSLDGTLTGELFF. In nucleotides, the CDR3 is TGTGCCAGCAGCTTAGACGGGACACTCACCGGGGAGCTGTTTTTT. The full variable domain, rest sourced from reference TRBV7-2 and TRBJ2-2, is GAGVSQSPSNKVTEKGKDVELRCDPISGHTALYWYRQSLGQGLEFLIYFQGNSAPDKSGLPSDRFSAERTGGSVSTLTIQRTQQEDSAVYLCASSLDGTLTGELFFGEGSRLTVL.

This clone occurred a few times. The chain recombines TRBV7-9 with TRBJ1-4, with 7 bases aligning to TRBD1. CDR1 is SEHNR and CDR2 is FQNEAQ in the germline V gene (reference sequence). J was trimmed by 8 bases and V by 2 bases; bases with no gene match: 8. The CDR3 loop spans 15 amino acids. Written as DNA, the CDR3 is TGTGCCAGCAGCTTAACGACAGGGAGAACAGAAAAACTGTTTTTT. The encoded protein is CASSLTTGRTEKLFF.

V usage is TRBV15 and J usage is TRBJ2-4, with TRBD1 matching over 9 bases. CDR3 length: 15 residues. Trimming took 0 bases from V and 8 from J; bases not matched to a gene: 5. Looked up from germline, CDR1 is LNHNV and CDR2 is YYDKDF (reference sequence). The CDR3 loop reads CATSRDTGGLHIQYF. DNA of the CDR3: TGTGCCACCAGCAGAGACACAGGGGGCTTGCACATTCAGTACTTC.

The CDR3 loop is CASSRGNTGELFF. CDR3 coding DNA: TGTGCCAGCAGTCGGGGAAACACCGGGGAGCTGTTTTTT. The chain uses TRBV12-3 or TRBV12-4 and TRBJ2-2; D might be TRBD2 (5 bases). Trimming took off 5 bases at V and 2 bases at J, with 6 bases between the two ends. The CDR3 spans 13 residues.

The rearrangement uses TRBV15 and TRBJ2-2; D tentatively reads TRBD1 or TRBD2 (5 bases each). The germline V and J ends were trimmed by 1 base and 5 bases, with 11 bases remaining between them. The CDR3 length is 15 residues. Germline assignment: CDR1 LNHNV and CDR2 YYDKDF (reference sequence). Here the CDR3 DNA reads TGTGCCACCAGCAGAGGGGACGGATTTACCGGGGAGCTGTTTTTT. Its translation: CATSRGDGFTGELFF.

This clone was recorded once. The gene calls are TRBV3-1 (or the pseudogene TRBV3-2) and TRBJ1-4, with 7 bases matching TRBD1. This CDR3 has 19 residues. Losses at the gene ends were 0 bases for V and 5 bases for J; bases not matched to a gene: 15. CDR1 is LGHDT, CDR2 YNNKEL, per germline (reference sequence). Here the CDR3 reads CASSQEEIPYRGPNEKLFF. Here the CDR3 DNA reads TGTGCCAGCAGCCAAGAAGAGATCCCTTACAGGGGTCCAAATGAAAAACTGTTTTTT.

The chain has TRBV28 and TRBJ2-1; TRBD1 or TRBD2 may be the D gene (5 bases each). V was pared by 6 bases and J by 8 bases, with 20 bases between. This CDR3 has 15 amino acids. The germline V gene encodes CDR1 MDHEN and CDR2 SYDVKM. CDR3 DNA: TGTGCCAGCAGCGAGGGGAGACGGGGTTTCCATGAGCAGTTCTTC. Translation: CASSEGRRGFHEQFF.

The CDR3 spells CASSLETPREAQYF. The DNA of the CDR3 is TGCGCCAGCAGCTTGGAGACACCCCGGGAGGCCCAGTACTTC. The V call is TRBV5-1, the J call TRBJ2-5, with 7 bases lining up with TRBD2. This CDR3 is built from 14 residues. CDR1 and CDR2 (germline): SGHRS, YFSETQ. J lost 9 bases, V lost 0 bases, and 8 bases had no gene match.

This chain joins TRBV6-5 and TRBJ2-3; the match to TRBD1 covers 7 bases. V lost 3 bases and J lost 6; bases outside the gene matches: 6. CDR3 length: 14 amino acids. From germline, CDR1 is MNHEY and CDR2 SVGAGI. CDR3 DNA: TGTGCCAGCAGTTATTACAGGGGAAAGGATACGCAGTATTTT. Its translation is CASSYYRGKDTQYF.

CDR3 residues: CASSRQGTYEQYF. CDR3 coding DNA: TGTGCCAGCAGTAGACAGGGGACCTACGAGCAGTACTTC. This sequence joins TRBV25-1 and TRBJ2-7; TRBD1 matches 8 bases. There are 13 residues in the CDR3. J lost 2 bases, V lost 5 bases, and 2 bases had no gene match. Germline V gene data show CDR1 as MGHDK and CDR2 as SYGVNS.

J is TRBJ1-2 and V is TRBV11-2; D unclear. Trimming took 5 bases from V and 3 from J, leaving 10 bases between them. This CDR3 has 13 residues. Germline values: CDR1 SGHAT, CDR2 FQNNGV. Here the CDR3 reads CASSPDGDYGYTF. The CDR3 DNA is TGTGCCAGCAGCCCCGATGGGGACTATGGCTACACCTTC.

V gene TRBV28 combines with J gene TRBJ1-2; D is perhaps TRBD1 (6 bases). This CDR3 has 13 amino acids. Germline V gene lookup returns CDR1 MDHEN and CDR2 SYDVKM. With 8 bases removed from V and 4 bases from J, the gap between germline ends came to 14 bases. The CDR3 DNA reads as TGTGCCAGCTCCCCGGGACAACCCTATGGCTACACCTTC. Its translation: CASSPGQPYGYTF.

This chain links TRBV4-1 with TRBJ1-6; D remains unclear. CDR3 length equals 16 residues. The V end was cut by 2 bases, the J end by 7 bases, with 15 bases between. Germline-derived CDR1 and CDR2 are MGHRA and YSYEKL. The CDR3 region is CASSQYFPGENSPLHF. In DNA, the CDR3 is TGCGCCAGCAGCCAATACTTTCCAGGTGAGAATTCACCCCTCCACTTT.

The CDR3 region has the DNA TGTGCCAGCAGCTGGGGGGACAGGCCCGGGGAGCTGTTTTTT. Amino acid sequence: CASSWGDRPGELFF. This chain uses TRBV7-9 with TRBJ2-2; 8 nucleotides line up with TRBD1. Germline values: CDR1 SEHNR, CDR2 FQNEAQ (reference sequence). The CDR3 contains 14 residues. V lost 4 bases to trimming and J lost 6 bases; unmatched junction nucleotides: 4.

The chain's CDR3 is CASSTRQGEADTQYF. CDR3 bases: TGTGCCAGTAGTACCAGACAGGGGGAGGCAGATACGCAGTATTTT. The chain joins TRBV19 to TRBJ2-3, with 9 bases lining up with TRBD1. The CDR3 sequence is 15 residues long. V shed 4 bases and J 4 bases; nucleotides not matched to a gene: 6. The germline gives CDR1 LNHDA, CDR2 SQIVND (reference sequence).

The CDR3 DNA reads as TGTGCCAGCAGCTTAGCAGGGGACGGGGAGACCCAGTACTTC. Encoded protein: CASSLAGDGETQYF. The chain recombines TRBV7-9 with TRBJ2-5; D assignment may be TRBD1 or TRBD2 (5 bases each). Germline V lookup: CDR1 SEHNR, CDR2 FQNEAQ (reference sequence). The CDR3 is 14 amino acids. V was shortened by 0 bases and J by 5 bases, with 10 bases between the two germline ends. Variable domain in full (rest from reference TRBV7-9 and TRBJ2-5): DTGVSQNPRHKITKRGQNVTFRCDPISEHNRLYWYRQTLGQGPEFLTYFQNEAQLEKSRLLSDRFSAERPKGSFSTLEIQRTEQGDSAMYLCASSLAGDGETQYFGPGTRLLVL.

The chain's CDR3 is CASSSRQGTDTQYF. The CDR3 coding sequence is TGTGCCAGCAGTTCGAGACAGGGGACAGATACGCAGTATTTT. The rearrangement links TRBV28 to TRBJ2-3, with 8 positions matching TRBD1. With 4 bases clipped from V and 3 bases from J, the junction kept 3 bases outside the gene matches. CDR3 length: 14 residues. The germline V gene has CDR1 MDHEN and CDR2 SYDVKM.

The chain joins TRBV19 to TRBJ1-1, with no clear D. With 5 bases removed from V and 3 bases from J, the gap between germline ends came to 10 bases. From germline, CDR1 is LNHDA and CDR2 SQIVND (reference sequence). This CDR3 has 13 amino acids. DNA for the CDR3: TGTGCCAGTAGTGTATCCGGGGACACTGAAGCTTTCTTT. It encodes CASSVSGDTEAFF.

The V call is TRBV11-2, the J call TRBJ2-7; the match to TRBD2 covers 7 bases. Germline CDR1 is SGHAT and CDR2 is FQNNGV. This CDR3 has 14 residues. Trimming removed 5 bases from V and 4 bases from J; junction bases left unmatched: 8. This CDR3 reads CASSAWTSTYEQYF. Here the CDR3 DNA reads TGTGCCAGCAGCGCATGGACTAGTACGTACGAGCAGTACTTC.

This sequence joins TRBV6-2 or TRBV6-3 and TRBJ1-2; D is unresolved. The CDR3 sequence is 16 residues long. Germline CDR1 is MNHEY and CDR2 is SVGEGT. Between the trimmed V and J ends, which lost 5 bases and 4 bases, there was a span of 20 bases. The CDR3 loop is CASSAPWAYLGYGYTF. CDR3 nucleotide sequence: TGTGCCAGCAGTGCCCCGTGGGCCTATCTCGGCTATGGCTACACCTTC.

The chain carries TRBV5-4 and TRBJ2-7, with no clear D. This CDR3 has 12 residues. Deletions cut 4 bases from V and 0 bases from J, with 5 bases between. Germline CDR1 SGHNT, CDR2 YYREEE (reference sequence). The CDR3 DNA is TGTGCCAGCAGCCCGGACTCCTACGAGCAGTACTTC. This sequence encodes CASSPDSYEQYF.